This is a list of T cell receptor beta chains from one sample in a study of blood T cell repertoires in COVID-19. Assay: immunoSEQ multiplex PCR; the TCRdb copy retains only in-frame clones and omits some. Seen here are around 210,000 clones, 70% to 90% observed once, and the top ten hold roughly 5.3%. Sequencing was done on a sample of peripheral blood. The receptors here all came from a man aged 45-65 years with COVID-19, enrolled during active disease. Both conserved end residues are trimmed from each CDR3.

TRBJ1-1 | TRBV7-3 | ASSFRGGTEAF
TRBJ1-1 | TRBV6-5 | AGGKTVNTEAF
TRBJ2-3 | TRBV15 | ATSGGPGGAINTQY
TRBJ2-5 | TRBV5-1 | ASSLERTVVSLGSQY
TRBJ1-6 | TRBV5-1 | ASTAGTGTNSPLH
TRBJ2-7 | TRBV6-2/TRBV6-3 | ASSYSNATSVRDEQY
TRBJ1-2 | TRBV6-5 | ASLEGQNYGYT
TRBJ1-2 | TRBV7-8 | ASRLSTGSNYGYT
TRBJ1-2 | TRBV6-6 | ASSPGQAYGYT
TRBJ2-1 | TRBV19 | ASSSGLAVYNEQF
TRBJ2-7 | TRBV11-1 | ASSSPGQGISYEQY
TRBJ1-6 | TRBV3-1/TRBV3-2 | ASSTSSSNSPLH
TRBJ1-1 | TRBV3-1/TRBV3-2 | ASSQGQMNTEAF
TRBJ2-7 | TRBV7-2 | ASSSSGSTYEQY
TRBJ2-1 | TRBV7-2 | ASSRDRASYNEQF
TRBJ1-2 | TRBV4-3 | ASSQVVRSNYGYT
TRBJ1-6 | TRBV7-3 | ASSSGTGSSPLH
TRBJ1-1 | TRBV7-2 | ASSLFGADLNTEAF
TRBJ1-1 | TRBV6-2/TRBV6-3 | ASSFTGPEAF
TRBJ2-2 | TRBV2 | ASRKTGSATGELF
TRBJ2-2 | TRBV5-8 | ASSLAMGRAGGELF
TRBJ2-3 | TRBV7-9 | ASSRTSHTTDTQY
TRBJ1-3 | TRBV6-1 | ASSESMTGGTGNTIY
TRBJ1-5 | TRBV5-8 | ASSFISLVNQPQH
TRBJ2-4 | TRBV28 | ASSLSGGLRAKNIQY
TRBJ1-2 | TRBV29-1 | SVGTLGQGHGYT
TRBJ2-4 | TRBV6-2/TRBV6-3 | ASSSRSTIAKNIQY
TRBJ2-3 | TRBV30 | AWITPPAGNTDTQY
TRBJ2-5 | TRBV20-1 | SAACQETQY
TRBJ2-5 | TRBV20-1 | SASQRTQETQY
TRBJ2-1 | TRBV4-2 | ASSQELGASGGREQF
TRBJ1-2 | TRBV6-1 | ASSEDRDRVWANYGYT